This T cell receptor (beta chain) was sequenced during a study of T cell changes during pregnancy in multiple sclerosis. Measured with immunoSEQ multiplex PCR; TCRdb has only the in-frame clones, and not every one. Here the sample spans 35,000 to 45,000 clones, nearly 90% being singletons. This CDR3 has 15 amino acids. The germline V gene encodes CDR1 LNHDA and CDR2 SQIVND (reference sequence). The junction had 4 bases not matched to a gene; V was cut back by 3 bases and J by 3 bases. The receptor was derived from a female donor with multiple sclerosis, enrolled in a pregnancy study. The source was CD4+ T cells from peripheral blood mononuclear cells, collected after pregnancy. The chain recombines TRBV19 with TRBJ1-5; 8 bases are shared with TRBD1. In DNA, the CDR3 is TGTGCCAGTAGTATGAGACAGGGGCACAATCAGCCCCAGCATTTT. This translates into CASSMRQGHNQPQHF.